The 16 T cell receptor beta chains reported below all come from one sample, sequenced in a study of T cells after yellow fever vaccination. TCRdb independently ran MiXCR on the 5' RACE reads; one entry per CDR3 protein. The sample has about 31,000 distinct CDR3 sequences, 8% to 11% seen once. This specimen consisted of PBMCs, either bulk or a sorted T-cell subset (CD4+, CD8+, memory, or dextramer-sorted; not recorded which), obtained around 16 days after the first yellow fever vaccination. The receptors here all came from a man aged 18 to 29 who received the YFV17D yellow fever vaccine.

This clonotype has at least ten counts. The V and J genes are TRBV18 and TRBJ2-1; 9 nucleotides align to TRBD1. V dropped 3 bases and J dropped 5; count of bases not matched to a gene: 5. Per the germline V gene, CDR1 is KGHSH and CDR2 is LQKENI. The CDR3 sequence is 15 residues long. The DNA for the CDR3 is TGTGCCAGCTCACCCGGGACAGGGTTTGACAATGAGCAGTTCTTC. Protein sequence: CASSPGTGFDNEQFF.

This clonotype was seen repeatedly, ten times or more. The V gene is TRBV6-1, the J gene TRBJ2-3, with 7 bases matching TRBD2. The CDR3 totals 17 residues. CDR1 and CDR2 (germline): MNHNS, SASEGT. Trimming removed 4 bases from V and 1 base from J; junction bases left unmatched: 11. The CDR3 loop reads CASSGPGTKSGTDTQYF. Written as DNA, the CDR3 is TGTGCCAGCAGTGGACCCGGGACTAAGTCGGGCACAGATACGCAGTATTTT.

This clonotype showed up many times. The chain combines TRBV20-1 with TRBJ1-6; TRBD1 agrees at 7 bases. Germline V gene sequence: CDR1 DFQATT, CDR2 SNEGSKA (reference sequence). V shed 0 bases, J shed 9 bases, and the junction held 5 bases outside the gene matches. The CDR3 is 14 residues long. The DNA of the CDR3 is TGCAGTGCTAGAGATGACAGGGAGGCTTCACCCCTCCACTTT. Translated, it gives CSARDDREASPLHF.

In its sample, this clonotype was seen a few times. The V call is TRBV7-2, the J call TRBJ1-6; no reliable D call. From germline, CDR1 is SGHTA and CDR2 FQGNSA. The CDR3 length is 12 residues. V was shortened by 5 bases and J by 6 bases, with 5 bases between the two germline ends. Written as DNA, the CDR3 is TGTGCCAGCAGCCCAACTAATTCACCCCTCCACTTT. Translated: CASSPTNSPLHF.

This clonotype was counted at least ten times. The rearrangement joins TRBV5-1 to TRBJ1-4; 8 nucleotides agree with TRBD1. Germline CDR1 and CDR2: SGHRS and YFSETQ. Trimming at V came to 5 bases and at J to 1 base, leaving 4 bases not matched to a gene. The CDR3 consists of 15 residues. The CDR3 bases are TGCGCCAGCAGTGACGACAGGGGAACTAATGAAAAACTGTTTTTT. Residues: CASSDDRGTNEKLFF.

This clonotype has ten or more counts. The rearrangement links TRBV10-3 to TRBJ1-5, with 8 positions matching TRBD1. Germline CDR1 ENHRY, CDR2 SYGVKD. V was pared by 4 bases and J by 0 bases, with 5 bases of the junction left unmatched. CDR3 length equals 16 residues. DNA for the CDR3: TGTGCCATCAGTGCGACAGGGGACTATAGCAATCAGCCCCAGCATTTT. Translation gives CAISATGDYSNQPQHF.

Regarding this clonotype: A read error may explain this, as a much larger clone is one base away. The chain couples TRBV4-1 to TRBJ1-5; D is unresolved. Germline CDR1 MGHRA, CDR2 YSYEKL. This CDR3 contains 14 residues. V was clipped by 3 bases and J by 9 bases, with 15 bases between them. CDR3 sequence (DNA): TGCGCCAGCAGCCAGAAGGCAGTCCAACGGCCCCAGCATTTT. This sequence encodes CASSQKAVQRPQHF.

This clonotype was seen at least ten times. The chain has TRBV12-3 or TRBV12-4 and TRBJ1-1; no firm D call. CDR3 size: 13 residues. Trimming took 5 bases from V and 7 from J, leaving 14 bases between them. DNA for the CDR3: TGTGCCAGCAGTAGGTCCGGGATGGGTGAAGCTTTCTTT. It is translated as CASSRSGMGEAFF.

This clonotype was seen at least ten times. V usage is TRBV3-1 and J usage is TRBJ1-2; D not resolved. Germline assignment: CDR1 LGHDT and CDR2 YNNKEL (reference sequence). Trimming removed 1 base at V and 7 bases at J, with 16 bases between. CDR3 length: 15 amino acids. DNA of the CDR3: TGTGCCAGCAGCCAAGGCCCTGACGGAGGGTCTGGCTACACCTTC. Amino acid sequence: CASSQGPDGGSGYTF.

The table lists this clonotype with a few counts. The rearrangement joins TRBV6-1 to TRBJ1-3, with D tentatively TRBD1 (5 bases). The V gene lost 8 bases and the J gene lost 0 bases, with 17 bases spanning the gap. Germline values: CDR1 MNHNS, CDR2 SASEGT. This CDR3 has 16 amino acids. CDR3 loop: CASAPLPGSSGNTIYF. The DNA for the CDR3 is TGTGCCAGCGCCCCCCTCCCAGGGTCCTCTGGAAACACCATATATTTT.

This clonotype showed up many times. The V and J genes are TRBV2 and TRBJ2-3; no clear D gene. Germline V CDR1 and CDR2: SNHLY, FYNNEI. The ends were cut back, 2 bases at V and 5 bases at J, with 8 bases in the middle. The CDR3 loop spans 13 amino acids. CDR3 in amino acids: CASSEPHQDTQYF. The CDR3 coding sequence is TGTGCCAGCAGTGAACCCCACCAAGATACGCAGTATTTT.

This clonotype was seen repeatedly, ten times or more. The rearrangement joins TRBV7-3 to TRBJ1-2; D may be TRBD1 (5 bases). Trimming took off 5 bases at V and 5 bases at J, with 15 bases between the two ends. The CDR3 length is 14 residues. Germline-derived CDR1 and CDR2 are SGHTA and FQGTGA. For the CDR3, the DNA is TGTGCCAGCAGCCTAGGGGCAGAGCTTTATGGCTACACCTTC. This codes for CASSLGAELYGYTF.

This clonotype was found many times. V usage is TRBV4-1 and J usage is TRBJ2-3; no reliable D call. Trimming left V 0 bases short and J 6 bases short, with 13 bases between. This CDR3 spans 15 amino acids. Germline V lookup: CDR1 MGHRA, CDR2 YSYEKL. The CDR3 DNA reads as TGCGCCAGCAGCCAAGAATGGAAAGGGATGGATACGCAGTATTTT. Translated, it gives CASSQEWKGMDTQYF.

There are many counts of this clonotype. This chain uses TRBV5-8 with TRBJ2-2; D ambiguous. CDR3 length: 14 residues. V lost 0 bases to trimming and J lost 6 bases, with 9 bases between them. The germline gives CDR1 SGHTS, CDR2 YDEGEE. The chain's CDR3 is CASSLVSSSGELFF. The CDR3 region has the DNA TGTGCCAGCAGCTTGGTGTCGTCGTCCGGGGAGCTGTTTTTT.

The chain uses TRBV19 and TRBJ2-1; maybe TRBD1 (6 bases). Germline V lookup: CDR1 LNHDA, CDR2 SQIVND (reference sequence). The V and J ends lost 2 bases and 3 bases respectively, with 17 bases between them. CDR3 length: 17 amino acids. Written as DNA, the CDR3 is TGTGCCAGTAGTATAAAGCCCCTCTTACAGGGCTACAATGAGCAGTTCTTC. Residues: CASSIKPLLQGYNEQFF.

This clonotype was counted once. This sequence may be a read error, since a much larger clone differs from it by one base. In nucleotides, the CDR3 is TGTGCCAGCAGTCCCCCCGGCTACTGCGGGCAGTACTTC. Translated: CASSPPGYCGQYF. V gene TRBV27 combines with J gene TRBJ2-7; D gene unclear. This CDR3 has 13 residues. V shed 5 bases and J shed 9 bases, with 17 bases lying between them. Germline V gene lookup returns CDR1 MNHEY and CDR2 SMNVEV (reference sequence).